Below are 5 T cell receptor beta chains sequenced from a single sample in a study of blood T cell repertoires in COVID-19. Sequenced by immunoSEQ multiplex PCR; TCRdb stores in-frame clones only, minus some. Of roughly 500,000 clones listed, 70% to 90% were seen once; the top ten hold roughly 8.5%. The sequenced material came from PBMCs or T cells enriched from blood (not recorded which). The receptor source for this set is a woman in her sixties who had recovered from COVID-19.

The rearrangement links TRBV11-3 to TRBJ1-2; D gene uncertain. Germline V gene data show CDR1 as SGHNT and CDR2 as YENEEA. The ends were cut back, 0 bases at V and 4 bases at J, with 12 bases in the middle. The CDR3 loop spans 15 amino acids. The DNA of the CDR3 is TGTGCCAGCAGCTTAGAAAACCGCGGGAGCTATGGCTACACCTTC. As protein: CASSLENRGSYGYTF.

This chain connects TRBV10-3 to TRBJ1-2; D is possibly TRBD1 (5 bases). The CDR3 consists of 12 residues. Per the germline V gene, CDR1 is ENHRY and CDR2 is SYGVKD. V lost 6 bases and J lost 1, with 6 bases in between. The CDR3 nucleotides are TGTGCCATCAGGGACAATAACTATGGCTACACCTTC. This translates into CAIRDNNYGYTF.

J is TRBJ1-2 and V is TRBV2, with TRBD1 matching over 7 bases. The CDR3 runs to 13 residues. V shed 6 bases and J 6 bases; nucleotides not matched to a gene: 7. CDR1 SNHLY and CDR2 FYNNEI come from the germline V gene. Here the CDR3 DNA reads TGTGCCAGCAGACGACAGGGCTCGAATGGCTACACCTTC. Translation: CASRRQGSNGYTF.

The rearrangement uses TRBV29-1 and TRBJ2-3, with 10 bases fitting TRBD2. Trimming took 4 bases from V and 1 from J; bases not matched to a gene: 8. This CDR3 contains 16 residues. CDR1 is SQVTM and CDR2 is ANQGSEA in the germline V gene. The CDR3 sequence is CSVGGSGGKGTDTQYF. CDR3 coding DNA: TGCAGCGTTGGGGGTAGCGGGGGGAAAGGCACAGATACGCAGTATTTT.

The chain uses TRBV11-2 and TRBJ2-7, with 7 nucleotides matching TRBD2. Trimming removed 4 bases from V and 3 bases from J; junction bases left unmatched: 12. Germline CDR1 SGHAT, CDR2 FQNNGV. This CDR3 spans 16 amino acids. The CDR3 loop is CASSSPPGTMGYEQYF. DNA for the CDR3: TGTGCCAGCAGCTCGCCCCCCGGGACTATGGGCTACGAGCAGTACTTC.